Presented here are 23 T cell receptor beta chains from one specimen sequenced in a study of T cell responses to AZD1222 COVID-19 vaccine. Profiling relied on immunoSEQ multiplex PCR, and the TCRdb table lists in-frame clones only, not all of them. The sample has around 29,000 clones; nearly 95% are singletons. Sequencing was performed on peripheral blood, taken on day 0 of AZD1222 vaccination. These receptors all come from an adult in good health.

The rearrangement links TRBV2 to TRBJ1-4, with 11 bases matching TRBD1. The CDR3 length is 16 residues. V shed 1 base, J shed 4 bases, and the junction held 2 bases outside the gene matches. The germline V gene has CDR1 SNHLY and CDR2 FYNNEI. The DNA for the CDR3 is TGTGCCAGCAGTGAAGGGGACAGGGGGTATAATGAAAAACTGTTTTTT. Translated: CASSEGDRGYNEKLFF.

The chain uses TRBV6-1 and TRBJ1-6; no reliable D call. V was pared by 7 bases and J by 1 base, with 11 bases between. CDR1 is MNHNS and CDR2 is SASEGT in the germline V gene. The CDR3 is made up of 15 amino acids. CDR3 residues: CASISTDSYNSPLHF. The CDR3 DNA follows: TGTGCCAGCATCTCCACGGATTCCTATAATTCACCCCTCCACTTT.

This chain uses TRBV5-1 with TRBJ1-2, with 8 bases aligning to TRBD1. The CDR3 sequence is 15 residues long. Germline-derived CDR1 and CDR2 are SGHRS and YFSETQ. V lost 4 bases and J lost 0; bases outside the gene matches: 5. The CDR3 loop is CASSITGGSNYGYTF. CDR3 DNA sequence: TGCGCCAGCAGCATCACAGGGGGTTCTAACTATGGCTACACCTTC.

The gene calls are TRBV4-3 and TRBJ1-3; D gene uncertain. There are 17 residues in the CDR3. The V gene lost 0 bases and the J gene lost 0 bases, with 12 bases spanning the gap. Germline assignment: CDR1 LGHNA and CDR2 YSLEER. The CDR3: CASSQETATDSGNTIYF. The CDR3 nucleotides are TGCGCCAGCAGCCAAGAAACAGCTACAGACTCTGGAAACACCATATATTTT.

CDR3 sequence: CASSPGQRGTGELFF. Here the CDR3 DNA reads TGTGCCAGCAGCCCCGGACAAAGGGGGACCGGGGAGCTGTTTTTT. This chain uses TRBV5-4 with TRBJ2-2; tentatively, D is TRBD1 (6 bases). This CDR3 has 15 residues. The V end was cut by 4 bases, the J end by 5 bases, with 15 bases between. Germline CDR1 is SGHNT and CDR2 is YYREEE (reference sequence).

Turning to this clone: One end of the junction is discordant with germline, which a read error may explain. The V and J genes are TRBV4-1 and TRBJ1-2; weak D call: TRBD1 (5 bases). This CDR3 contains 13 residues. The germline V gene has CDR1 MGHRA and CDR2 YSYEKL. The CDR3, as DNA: TGCGCCAGAATAGGCAGGGCCAACTGTGGCTACACCTTC. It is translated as CARIGRANCGYTF.

The CDR3 loop reads CASSPGQGVIGTEAFF. As DNA, the CDR3 is TGTGCCAGCTCACCTGGACAGGGGGTTATTGGCACTGAAGCTTTCTTT. The chain recombines TRBV18 with TRBJ1-1; TRBD1 matches 10 bases. Per germline, CDR1 KGHSH and CDR2 LQKENI. V lost 3 bases, J lost 4 bases, and 8 bases stayed unmatched. The length of the CDR3 is 16 residues.

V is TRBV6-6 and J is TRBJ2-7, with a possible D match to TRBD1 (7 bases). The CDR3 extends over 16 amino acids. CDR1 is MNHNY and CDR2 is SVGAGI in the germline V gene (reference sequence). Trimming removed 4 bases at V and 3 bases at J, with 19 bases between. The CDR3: CASSSGEGGQYYEQYF. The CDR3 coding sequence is TGTGCCAGCAGTTCGGGAGAGGGGGGACAGTACTACGAGCAGTACTTC.

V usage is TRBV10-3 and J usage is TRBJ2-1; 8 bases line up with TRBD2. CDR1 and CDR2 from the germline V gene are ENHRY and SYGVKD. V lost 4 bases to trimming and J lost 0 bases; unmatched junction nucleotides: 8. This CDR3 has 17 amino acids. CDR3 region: CAISGKTSGNSYNEQFF. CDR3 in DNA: TGTGCCATCAGTGGTAAAACTAGCGGCAACTCCTACAATGAGCAGTTCTTC.

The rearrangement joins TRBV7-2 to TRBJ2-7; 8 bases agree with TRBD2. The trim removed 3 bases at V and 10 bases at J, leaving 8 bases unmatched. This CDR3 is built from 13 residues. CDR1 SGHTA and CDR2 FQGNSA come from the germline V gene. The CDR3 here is CASSFSAGGLQYF. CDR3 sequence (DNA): TGTGCCAGCAGCTTCTCTGCGGGGGGACTTCAGTACTTC.

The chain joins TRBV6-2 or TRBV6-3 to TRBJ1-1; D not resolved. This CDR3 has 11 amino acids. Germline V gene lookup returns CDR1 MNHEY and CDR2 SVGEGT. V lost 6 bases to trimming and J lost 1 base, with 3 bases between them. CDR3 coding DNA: TGTGCCAGCAGCCCGAACACTGAAGCTTTCTTT. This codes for CASSPNTEAFF.

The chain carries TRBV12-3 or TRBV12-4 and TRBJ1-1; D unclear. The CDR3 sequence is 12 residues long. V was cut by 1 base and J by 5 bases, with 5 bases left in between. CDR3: CASSLVGTEAFF. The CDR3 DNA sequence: TGTGCCAGCAGTTTAGTGGGAACTGAAGCTTTCTTT.

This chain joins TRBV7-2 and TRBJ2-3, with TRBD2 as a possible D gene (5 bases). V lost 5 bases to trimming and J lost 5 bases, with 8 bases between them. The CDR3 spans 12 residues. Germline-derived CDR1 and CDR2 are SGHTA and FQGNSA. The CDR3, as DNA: TGTGCCAGCAGCCCGGAGGTAGATACGCAGTATTTT. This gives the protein CASSPEVDTQYF.

The CDR3 loop is CASSYLENPYNEQFF. As DNA, the CDR3 is TGTGCCAGCAGTTACTTGGAGAACCCCTACAATGAGCAGTTCTTC. This chain connects TRBV6-2 or TRBV6-3 to TRBJ2-1; D ambiguous. V dropped 1 base and J dropped 2 bases, with 9 bases sitting between them. The V gene's germline CDR1 is MNHEY and CDR2 SVGEGT. The CDR3 is 15 residues long.

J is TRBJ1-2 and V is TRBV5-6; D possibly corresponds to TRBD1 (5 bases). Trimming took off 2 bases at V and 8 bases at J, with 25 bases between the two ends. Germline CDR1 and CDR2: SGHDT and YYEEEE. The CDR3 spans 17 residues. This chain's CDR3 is CASSLPTVGVKVRGYTF. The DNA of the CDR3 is TGTGCCAGCAGCTTACCCACCGTGGGGGTGAAGGTGAGAGGCTACACCTTC.

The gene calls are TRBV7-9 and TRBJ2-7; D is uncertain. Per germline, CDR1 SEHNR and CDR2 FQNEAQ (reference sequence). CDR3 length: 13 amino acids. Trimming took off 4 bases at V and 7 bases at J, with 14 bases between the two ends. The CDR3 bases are TGTGCCAGCAGCTCCCGACCCCTTTGGGAGCAGTACTTC. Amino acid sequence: CASSSRPLWEQYF.

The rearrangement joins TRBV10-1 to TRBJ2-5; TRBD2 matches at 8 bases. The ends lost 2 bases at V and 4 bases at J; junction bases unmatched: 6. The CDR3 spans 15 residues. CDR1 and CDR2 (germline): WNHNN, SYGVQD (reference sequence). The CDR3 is CASSEREGLGETQYF. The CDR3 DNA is TGCGCCAGCAGTGAGCGGGAGGGCCTGGGAGAGACCCAGTACTTC.

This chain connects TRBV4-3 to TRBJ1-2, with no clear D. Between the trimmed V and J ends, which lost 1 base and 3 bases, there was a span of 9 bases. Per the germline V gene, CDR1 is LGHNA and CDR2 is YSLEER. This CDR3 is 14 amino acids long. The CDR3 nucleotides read TGCGCCAGCAGCCAAGGGGGAATAGACTATGGCTACACCTTC. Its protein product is CASSQGGIDYGYTF.

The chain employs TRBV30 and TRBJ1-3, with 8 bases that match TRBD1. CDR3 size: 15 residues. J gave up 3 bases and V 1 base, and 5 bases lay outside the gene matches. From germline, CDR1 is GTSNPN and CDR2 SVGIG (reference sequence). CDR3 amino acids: CAWSADRDFGNTIYF. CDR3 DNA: TGTGCCTGGAGTGCGGACAGGGACTTTGGAAACACCATATATTTT.

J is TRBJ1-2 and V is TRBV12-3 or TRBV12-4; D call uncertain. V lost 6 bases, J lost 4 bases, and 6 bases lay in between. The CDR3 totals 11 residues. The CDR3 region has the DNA TGTGCCAGCAGCCTGGGCTATGGCTACACCTTC. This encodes CASSLGYGYTF.

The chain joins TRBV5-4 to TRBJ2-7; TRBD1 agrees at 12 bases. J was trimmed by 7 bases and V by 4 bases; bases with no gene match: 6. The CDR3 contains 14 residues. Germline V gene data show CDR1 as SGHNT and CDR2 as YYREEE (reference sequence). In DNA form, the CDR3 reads TGTGCCAGCAGCAGGGACAGGGGGCTGGGGGAGCAGTACTTC. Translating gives CASSRDRGLGEQYF.

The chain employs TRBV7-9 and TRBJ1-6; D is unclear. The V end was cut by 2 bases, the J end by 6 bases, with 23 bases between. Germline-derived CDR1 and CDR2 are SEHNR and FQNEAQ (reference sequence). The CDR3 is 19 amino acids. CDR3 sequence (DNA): TGTGCCAGCAGCTTATCTAATCGAGGGTTCCAAGCAAGTAATTCACCCCTCCACTTT. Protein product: CASSLSNRGFQASNSPLHF.

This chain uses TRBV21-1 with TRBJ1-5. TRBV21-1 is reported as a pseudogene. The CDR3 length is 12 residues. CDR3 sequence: CAPARGNQPQHF. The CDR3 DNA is TGTGCCCCCGCCCGGGGGAATCAGCCCCAGCATTTT.